This passage covers 12 T cell receptor beta chains from one sample sequenced in a study of T cell responses to AZD1222 COVID-19 vaccine. TCRdb's table, derived via immunoSEQ multiplex PCR, lists solely in-frame clones and lacks some. This sample has more than 150,000 clones; about 94% occur once, and the top ten carry roughly 9.2%. The sample was peripheral blood, taken on day 0 of AZD1222 vaccination. These TCRs come from an adult in good health.

This chain links TRBV4-1 with TRBJ2-2, with D possibly TRBD1 on 6 matching bases. Germline CDR1 MGHRA, CDR2 YSYEKL. The CDR3 length is 20 residues. Trimming removed 0 bases at V and 4 bases at J, with 24 bases between. CDR3 coding DNA: TGCGCCAGCAGCCAAGAAAGTCTCTCAAGGGGGTCGTCGACCACCGGGGAGCTGTTTTTT. It translates to CASSQESLSRGSSTTGELFF.

The J gene is TRBJ2-3, the V gene TRBV19; 13 nucleotides align to TRBD2. CDR3 size: 16 residues. The junction had 4 bases not matched to a gene; V was cut back by 2 bases and J by 5 bases. Germline CDR1 and CDR2: LNHDA and SQIVND (reference sequence). CDR3 amino acids: CASSIWTSGSQDTQYF. The CDR3, as DNA: TGTGCCAGTAGTATATGGACTAGCGGGAGTCAAGATACGCAGTATTTT.

The rearrangement uses TRBV7-9 and TRBJ1-4, with a weak D call TRBD1 (6 bases). Germline-derived CDR1 and CDR2 are SEHNR and FQNEAQ (reference sequence). The CDR3 totals 13 residues. Trimming took off 5 bases at V and 4 bases at J, with 8 bases between the two ends. The CDR3 nucleotides read TGTGCCAGCAGCGGACAGAATAATGAAAAACTGTTTTTT. Its protein product is CASSGQNNEKLFF.

This clone appeared once. The gene calls are TRBV5-4 and TRBJ1-3; a possible D gene is TRBD1 (5 bases). CDR1 is SGHNT and CDR2 is YYREEE in the germline V gene (reference sequence). The CDR3 is 15 amino acids. The V end lost 1 base, the J end lost 1 base, and 9 bases lay between the germline ends. CDR3 DNA sequence: TGTGCCAGCAGCTTGACAGGTCTATCTGGAAACACCATATATTTT. The encoded protein is CASSLTGLSGNTIYF.

V usage is TRBV15 and J usage is TRBJ2-5, with D perhaps TRBD2 (6 bases). With 5 bases removed from V and 9 bases from J, the gap between germline ends came to 25 bases. Germline loops: CDR1 LNHNV, CDR2 YYDKDF (reference sequence). The CDR3 contains 16 residues. The chain's CDR3 is CATSSVGLDHGEAQYF. CDR3 nucleotides: TGTGCCACCAGCTCCGTTGGGTTAGACCATGGGGAGGCCCAGTACTTC.

Details on this clone: Additional DNA sequences in this sample encode the identical CDR3. The chain joins TRBV6-5 to TRBJ1-1; possibly TRBD1 for D (5 bases). This CDR3 spans 12 amino acids. The germline V gene encodes CDR1 MNHEY and CDR2 SVGAGI. V lost 6 bases and J lost 3, with 8 bases in between. This CDR3 is CASSPGYTEAFF. CDR3 bases: TGTGCCAGCAGCCCAGGGTACACTGAAGCTTTCTTT.

The rearrangement joins TRBV6-2 or TRBV6-3 to TRBJ1-5; no clear D gene. This CDR3 has 15 residues. Germline lookup yields CDR1 MNHEY and CDR2 SVGEGT. Trimming removed 3 bases at V and 6 bases at J, with 15 bases between. As DNA, the CDR3 is TGTGCCAGCAGTTATTCCGGGTTCTCGGGTCAGCCCCAGCATTTT. Its protein is CASSYSGFSGQPQHF.

This rearrangement joins TRBV12-3 or TRBV12-4 to TRBJ2-1; 8 bases match TRBD2. Trimming at V came to 8 bases and at J to 8 bases, leaving 8 bases not matched to a gene. This CDR3 is built from 13 residues. CDR3 coding DNA: TGTGCCAGCGCGGGGACTAGTAGGTATGAGCAGTTCTTC. As protein: CASAGTSRYEQFF.

The CDR3 sequence is CASSEYSGRGTDTQYF. For the CDR3, the DNA is TGTGCCAGCAGTGAATATAGCGGGAGAGGCACAGATACGCAGTATTTT. The chain has TRBV6-1 and TRBJ2-3; TRBD2 aligns across 9 bases. J was trimmed by 1 base and V by 2 bases; bases with no gene match: 4. The germline CDR1 and CDR2 sequences are MNHNS and SASEGT. The CDR3 totals 16 residues.

The chain is built from TRBV7-3 and TRBJ2-7, with D possibly being TRBD2 (5 bases). Between the trimmed V and J ends, which lost 5 bases and 2 bases, there was a span of 13 bases. The length of the CDR3 is 14 residues. Germline V gene data show CDR1 as SGHTA and CDR2 as FQGTGA. The CDR3 nucleotides read TGTGCCAGCAGCCCCCCCCGGGGTACCTACGAGCAGTACTTC. Protein sequence: CASSPPRGTYEQYF.

This chain links TRBV13 with TRBJ2-5; tentatively, D is TRBD1 (5 bases). The V end lost 0 bases, the J end lost 4 bases, and 12 bases lay between the germline ends. The CDR3 extends over 15 amino acids. Germline-derived CDR1 and CDR2 are PRHDT and FYEKMQ (reference sequence). The CDR3: CASSLGQGVRETQYF. CDR3 nucleotides: TGTGCCAGCAGCTTAGGTCAAGGGGTCCGAGAGACCCAGTACTTC.

This sequence joins TRBV3-1 (or the pseudogene TRBV3-2) and TRBJ2-2; weak D call: TRBD1 (5 bases). V gave up 6 bases and J gave up 6 bases, with 11 bases separating them. The CDR3 runs 13 residues. From germline, CDR1 is LGHDT and CDR2 YNNKEL (reference sequence). The CDR3 spells CASRPSGSGELFF. The CDR3 nucleotides read TGTGCCAGCAGGCCGTCAGGGTCCGGGGAGCTGTTTTTT.